This record looks at one T cell receptor beta chain sequence and its context. Its specificity is unknown. The CDR3 is 16 amino acids. Trimming took 6 bases from V and 0 from J, leaving 15 bases between them. The germline CDR1 and CDR2 sequences are MNHNS and SASEGT. TCRdb itself ran the RT-PCR reads through MiXCR, one entry per CDR3 protein. The data contain some 500,000 distinct CDR3 sequences, more than 15% of them seen just once; the ten biggest clones take up less than 4%. The record originates from a study of response to subunit inactivated influenza vaccine. Whole-study findings and limits: New T cells are recruited in small numbers by each seasonal influenza vaccination, according to the authors' suggestion.

This chain joins TRBV6-1 and TRBJ2-4, with D perhaps TRBD2 (6 bases). This specimen was CD4+ T cells sorted from PBMCs, taken less than 25 months after vaccination. The source of this sequence is a man between 45 and 75 years old who received an inactivated influenza vaccine. The CDR3 spells CASRPAGTLAKNIQYF. Written as DNA, the CDR3 is TGTGCCAGCAGACCTGCCGGGACTTTAGCCAAAAACATTCAGTACTTC.